This TCR beta chain originates from a study of CD8 T cells in Susac syndrome. Reverse transcription of 0.5 to 1 ug RNA was performed with random hexamers. The method of amplification for TCR beta CDR3 was immunoSEQ multiplex PCR, covering 54 Vbeta and 13 Jbeta. A single record per CDR3 protein comes from TCRdb applying MiXCR to the immunoSEQ multiplex PCR reads. This table holds about 140,000 distinct CDR3 sequences, 90% to 95% found once. This CDR3 has 15 residues. Trimming stripped 0 bases from V and 2 bases from J, with 11 bases between. Per germline, CDR1 PRHDT and CDR2 FYEKMQ (reference sequence). Peripheral blood CD8+ and CD4+ T cells were profiled by TCR beta sequencing.

The sequence derives from a human donor in good health. Material: CD8+ T cells from PBMCs. The rearrangement uses TRBV13 and TRBJ2-7, with D tentatively TRBD2 (6 bases). This CDR3 reads CASSLGRGSPYEQYF. For the CDR3, the DNA is TGTGCCAGCAGCTTAGGCCGGGGGTCCCCCTACGAGCAGTACTTC.